A selection of T cell receptor beta chains follows, all from one sample in a study of CD8+ T cells in alopecia areata. Profiled with immunoSEQ multiplex PCR; TCRdb holds only in-frame clones, not every one. The sample holds about 170,000 clones; approximately 59% are singletons and the top ten take roughly 17%. Sequenced here: CD4+ T cells sorted from blood, sampled between weeks 55 and 65, from a patient treated with tofacitinib. These TCRs come from a human donor with alopecia areata. Each CDR3 is given with its conserved first and last residue. D genes are given only for firm matches. Clone size is stated in some rows and not others, as once, few, many or a class when expanded.

size: few
V: TRBV30
length: 15
D: .
J: TRBJ1-1
CDR3: CAWSARVFMNTEAFF
DNA: TGTGCCTGGAGTGCAAGGGTCTTCATGAACACTGAAGCTTTCTTT

size: .
V: TRBV7-9
length: 16
D: TRBD1
J: TRBJ1-2
CDR3: CASSRDRTSPFYGYTF
DNA: TGTGCCAGCAGCCGGGACAGAACATCTCCCTTCTATGGCTACACCTTC

size: .
V: TRBV10-3
length: 14
D: .
J: TRBJ1-2
CDR3: CAIRENKESDGYTF
DNA: TGTGCCATCAGAGAGAACAAAGAATCCGATGGCTACACCTTC

size: .
V: TRBV20-1
length: 11
D: .
J: TRBJ2-5
CDR3: CSLDGKETQYF
DNA: TGCAGTCTGGACGGCAAAGAGACCCAGTACTTC

size: .
V: TRBV5-6
length: 13
D: .
J: TRBJ2-1
CDR3: CATPSPGYNEQFF
DNA: TGTGCCACCCCCAGCCCAGGTTACAATGAGCAGTTCTTC

size: few
V: TRBV6-6
length: 13
D: .
J: TRBJ1-3
CDR3: CASRQDSGNTIYF
DNA: TGTGCCAGCAGGCAGGACAGTGGAAACACCATATATTTT

size: .
V: TRBV15
length: 15
D: TRBD1
J: TRBJ1-4
CDR3: CATSLGQLPMGKLFF
DNA: TGTGCCACCAGCCTGGGACAGCTCCCAATGGGGAAACTGTTTTTT

size: once
V: TRBV18
length: 15
D: .
J: TRBJ2-7
CDR3: CASSPSRSPPNEQYF
DNA: TGTGCCAGCTCGCCCAGTCGATCCCCTCCGAACGAGCAGTACTTC

size: .
V: TRBV30
length: 11
D: .
J: TRBJ2-7
CDR3: CAWQESYEQYF
DNA: TGTGCCTGGCAGGAATCCTACGAGCAGTACTTC

size: .
V: TRBV19
length: 14
D: .
J: TRBJ1-5
CDR3: CASSIGRGEQPQHF
DNA: TGTGCCAGTAGTATCGGCAGGGGAGAGCAGCCCCAGCATTTT

size: .
V: TRBV30
length: 15
D: .
J: TRBJ2-3
CDR3: CAWSVGQGETDTQYF
DNA: TGTGCCTGGAGTGTAGGGCAGGGAGAGACAGATACGCAGTATTTT

size: .
V: TRBV6-1
length: 13
D: .
J: TRBJ1-6
CDR3: CALRGDNNSPLHF
DNA: TGTGCCTTGAGGGGGGATAATAATTCACCCCTCCACTTT

size: .
V: TRBV7-9
length: 15
D: TRBD1
J: TRBJ2-7
CDR3: CASSPSGTGTVEQYF
DNA: TGTGCCAGCAGCCCAAGTGGGACAGGCACTGTCGAGCAGTACTTC

size: .
V: TRBV25-1
length: 16
D: TRBD1
J: TRBJ1-4
CDR3: CASRPGQGGHREKLFF
DNA: TGTGCCAGCAGGCCAGGACAGGGCGGACACCGAGAAAAACTGTTTTTT

size: .
V: TRBV11-3
length: 13
D: .
J: TRBJ2-1
CDR3: CASSLVAVNEQFF
DNA: TGTGCCAGCAGCTTAGTCGCTGTCAATGAGCAGTTCTTC

size: .
V: TRBV29-1
length: 13
D: TRBD1
J: TRBJ2-5
CDR3: CSGGQGVRETQYF
DNA: TGCAGCGGGGGACAGGGGGTAAGAGAGACCCAGTACTTC

size: .
V: TRBV7-9
length: 15
D: TRBD1
J: TRBJ2-7
CDR3: CASSDRGTIHYEQYF
DNA: TGTGCCAGCAGCGACAGGGGGACTATACATTACGAGCAGTACTTC

size: .
V: TRBV5-1
length: 11
D: .
J: TRBJ2-5
CDR3: CASSLTGTQYF
DNA: TGCGCCAGCAGCTTGACCGGGACCCAGTACTTC